This record concerns one T cell receptor beta chain sequence. The target antigen is unknown. The PCR contained 60 Vbeta and 13 Jbeta primers. Profiled with immunoSEQ multiplex PCR; TCRdb holds only in-frame clones, not every one. The repertoire table contains around 74,000 clones. These data originate in a study of cytomegalovirus exposure and HLA in healthy donors. The trim removed 3 bases at V and 5 bases at J, leaving 6 bases unmatched. Looked up from germline, CDR1 is SGHRS and CDR2 is YFSETQ. CDR3 length: 14 amino acids. General study findings and limits: The study designated about 180 TCR beta chains cytomegalovirus-associated.

The chain joins TRBV5-1 to TRBJ1-1; 8 nucleotides agree with TRBD1. The TCR comes from a man aged 50-59 years in good health and CMV-seropositive. The source material was PBMCs. The CDR3 coding sequence is TGCGCCAGCAGCTACGGGGGACAGGTAACTGAAGCTTTCTTT. Protein: CASSYGGQVTEAFF. Filled out from reference TRBV5-1 and TRBJ1-1, the complete variable domain reads KAGVTQTPRYLIKTRGQQVTLSCSPISGHRSVSWYQQTPGQGLQFLFEYFSETQRNKGNFPGRFSGRQFSNSRSEMNVSTLELGDSALYLCASSYGGQVTEAFFGQGTRLTVV.